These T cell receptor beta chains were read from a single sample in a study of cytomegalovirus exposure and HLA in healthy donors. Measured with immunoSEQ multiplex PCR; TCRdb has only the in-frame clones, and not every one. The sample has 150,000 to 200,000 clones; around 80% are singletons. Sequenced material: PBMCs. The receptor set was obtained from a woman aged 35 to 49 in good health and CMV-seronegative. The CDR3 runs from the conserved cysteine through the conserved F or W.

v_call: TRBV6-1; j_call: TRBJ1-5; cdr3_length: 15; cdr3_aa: CASSDWTGGNQPQHF
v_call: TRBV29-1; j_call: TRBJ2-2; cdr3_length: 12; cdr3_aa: CSVGQNTGELFF
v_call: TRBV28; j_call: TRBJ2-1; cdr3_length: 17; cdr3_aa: CASSLAPSAGGNHEQFF
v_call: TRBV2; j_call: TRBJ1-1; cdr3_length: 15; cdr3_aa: CASSEGPGRGTEAFF
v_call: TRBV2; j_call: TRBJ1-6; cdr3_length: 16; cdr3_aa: CASSTQAGGRGSPLHF
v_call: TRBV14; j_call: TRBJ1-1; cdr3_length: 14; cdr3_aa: CASSQLHREKEAFF
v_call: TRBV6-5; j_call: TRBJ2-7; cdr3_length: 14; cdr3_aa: CASSPGTGSNEQYF
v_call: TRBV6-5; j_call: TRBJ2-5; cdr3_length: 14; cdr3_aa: CASSYSSRKETQYF
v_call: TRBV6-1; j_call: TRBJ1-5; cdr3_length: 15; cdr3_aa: CASSSGQGEYQPQHF
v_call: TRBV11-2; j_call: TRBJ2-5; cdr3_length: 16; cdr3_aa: CASSLDRRGGQETQYF
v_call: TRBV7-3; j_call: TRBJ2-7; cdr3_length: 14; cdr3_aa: CASSSSAGSYEQYF
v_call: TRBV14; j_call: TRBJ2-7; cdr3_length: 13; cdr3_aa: CASSQGRSYEQYF
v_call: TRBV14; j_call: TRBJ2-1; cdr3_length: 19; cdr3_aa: CASSQDYGLVPIRHNEQFF
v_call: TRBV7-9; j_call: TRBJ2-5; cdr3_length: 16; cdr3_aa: CASSPGQRENLGDQYF
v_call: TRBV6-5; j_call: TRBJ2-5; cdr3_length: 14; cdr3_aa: CASGPGLAEGTQYF
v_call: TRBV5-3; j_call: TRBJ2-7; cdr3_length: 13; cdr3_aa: CARIITGQGEQYF
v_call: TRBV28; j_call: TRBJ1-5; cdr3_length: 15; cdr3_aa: CASTRPRGSNQPQHF
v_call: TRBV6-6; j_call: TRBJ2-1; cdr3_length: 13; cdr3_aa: CASWRGGYNEQFF